This T cell receptor beta chain was obtained from a study of breast tumors, draining lymph nodes, adjacent tissues. Overall study findings and caveats: Tumor repertoires ranked between lymph nodes and nontumor tissue in diversity, with V and J gene preferences. Luminal-like breast cancer showed significantly higher tumor–nontumor repertoire similarity than basal-like. Tumor T cell lymph node origin was a supported hypothesis, not proven.

This clonotype was recorded at least ten times. The antigen is not known. Breast cancer patients provided tissue from their axillary draining lymph nodes. From the multiplex PCR reads, TCRdb called clonotypes with MiXCR, one entry per CDR3 protein. The table records around 250,000 distinct CDR3 sequences, under 40% of them present only once. The receptor was derived from a female donor with breast cancer. Some clones in this sample may be carry-over from other donors' samples. Sequencing was performed on axillary lymph node tissue.

The CDR3 loop is CASSQDLRDGEKLFF. Here the CDR3 DNA reads TGTGCCAGCAGCCAAGATCTACGGGATGGTGAAAAACTGTTTTTT. The chain combines TRBV14 with TRBJ1-4; unclear D gene. The CDR3 totals 15 residues. With 0 bases removed from V and 7 bases from J, the gap between germline ends came to 12 bases. Germline V gives CDR1 SGHDN, CDR2 FVKESK. Complete variable domain (other parts from reference TRBV14 and TRBJ1-4): EAGVTQFPSHSVIEKGQTVTLRCDPISGHDNLYWYRRVMGKEIKFLLHFVKESKQDESGMPNNRFLAERTGGTYSTLKVQPAELEDSGVYFCASSQDLRDGEKLFFGSGTQLSVL.